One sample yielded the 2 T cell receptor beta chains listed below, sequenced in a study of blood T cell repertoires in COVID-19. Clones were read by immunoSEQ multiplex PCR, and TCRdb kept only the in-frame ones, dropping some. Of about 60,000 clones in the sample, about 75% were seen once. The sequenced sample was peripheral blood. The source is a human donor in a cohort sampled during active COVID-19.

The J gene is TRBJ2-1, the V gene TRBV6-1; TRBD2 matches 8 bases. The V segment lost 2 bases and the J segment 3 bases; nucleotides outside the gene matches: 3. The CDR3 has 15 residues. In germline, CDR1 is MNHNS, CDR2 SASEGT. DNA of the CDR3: TGTGCCAGCAGTGAAATTAGCGGGGACTACAATGAGCAGTTCTTC. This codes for CASSEISGDYNEQFF.

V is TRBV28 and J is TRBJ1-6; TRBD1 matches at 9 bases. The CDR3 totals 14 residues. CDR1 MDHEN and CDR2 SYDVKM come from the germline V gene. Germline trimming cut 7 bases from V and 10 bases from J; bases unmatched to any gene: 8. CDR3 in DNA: TGTGCCAGCACCCCTGGACAGGGGTCGTCACCCCTCCACTTT. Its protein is CASTPGQGSSPLHF.